This TCR beta chain was profiled in a study of blood T cells in healthy people across ages. Regarding the study as a whole: Naive CD4+ cells and diversity were both higher in long-lived donors than in aged donors. Because donor CMV status was unknown, expanded clonotype changes were possibly confounded.

CDR3 length equals 15 residues. Looked up from germline, CDR1 is SGHRS and CDR2 is YFSETQ. Trimming cost V 4 bases and J 7 bases, with 20 bases left between them. Sample-barcoded 5' priming and a J-beta primer mix drove a second PCR of 7 to 11 cycles. The yield of each sample was at least 3 million CDR3-containing paired-end reads. Each CDR3 protein is one row after TCRdb ran MiXCR on the 5' RACE reads. The repertoire holds over a million distinct CDR3 sequences, with 40% to 45% as singletons. Per-sample PBMC isolation yielded at least 7 million cells. As for this clonotype: Its target is not known.

This TCR was sampled from a woman in her late teens or twenties in good health. The chain carries TRBV5-1 and TRBJ1-2, with D possibly matching TRBD1 (5 bases). Specimen: blood. The CDR3 sequence is CASSRETGGAAGYTF. CDR3 DNA sequence: TGCGCCAGCAGCAGAGAGACCGGCGGGGCGGCTGGCTACACCTTC. Full variable domain (rest looked up from reference TRBV5-1 and TRBJ1-2): KAGVTQTPRYLIKTRGQQVTLSCSPISGHRSVSWYQQTPGQGLQFLFEYFSETQRNKGNFPGRFSGRQFSNSRSEMNVSTLELGDSALYLCASSRETGGAAGYTFGSGTRLTVV.